This T cell receptor (beta chain) was captured by sequencing in a study of Graves' ophthalmopathy and Graves' hyperthyroidism. Study-wide context: Researchers classed hyperthyroidism as stable given no ophthalmopathy within 18 months of follow-up.

RNA transcripts were the template, and TCR beta CDR3 regions were amplified from them. An opening RT-PCR round employed HTBI primers and preceded a second-round multiplex PCR. TCRdb redid the calling of the multiplex PCR reads with MiXCR, one entry per CDR3 protein. Here the sample spans roughly 600,000 distinct CDR3 sequences, under 40% being singletons. Certain patients were not enrolled. These were patients with other autoimmune diseases, uncontrolled infections, pregnancy or lactation. Clinical symptoms, serum thyroxine, TRAb, thyroid ultrasound and orbital computed tomography were relied on for diagnosis. Germline loops: CDR1 SEHNR, CDR2 FQNEAQ (reference sequence). The V gene lost 9 bases and the J gene lost 2 bases, with 19 bases spanning the gap. CDR3 length: 16 residues. A remark on this clonotype: A much larger clone lies a single base off, so this may be a read error.

The receptor comes from an adult man with Graves' hyperthyroidism. The chain combines TRBV7-9 with TRBJ2-2, with D perhaps being TRBD1 or TRBD2 (5 bases each). The specimen was peripheral blood or thyroid tissue (not recorded which). The CDR3 sequence is CASIDTGTGNTGELFF. The CDR3 bases are TGTGCCAGTATCGATACCGGGACGGGAAACACCGGGGAGCTGTTTTTT. Full variable domain (missing parts from reference TRBV7-9 and TRBJ2-2): DTGVSQNPRHKITKRGQNVTFRCDPISEHNRLYWYRQTLGQGPEFLTYFQNEAQLEKSRLLSDRFSAERPKGSFSTLEIQRTEQGDSAMYLCASIDTGTGNTGELFFGEGSRLTVL.